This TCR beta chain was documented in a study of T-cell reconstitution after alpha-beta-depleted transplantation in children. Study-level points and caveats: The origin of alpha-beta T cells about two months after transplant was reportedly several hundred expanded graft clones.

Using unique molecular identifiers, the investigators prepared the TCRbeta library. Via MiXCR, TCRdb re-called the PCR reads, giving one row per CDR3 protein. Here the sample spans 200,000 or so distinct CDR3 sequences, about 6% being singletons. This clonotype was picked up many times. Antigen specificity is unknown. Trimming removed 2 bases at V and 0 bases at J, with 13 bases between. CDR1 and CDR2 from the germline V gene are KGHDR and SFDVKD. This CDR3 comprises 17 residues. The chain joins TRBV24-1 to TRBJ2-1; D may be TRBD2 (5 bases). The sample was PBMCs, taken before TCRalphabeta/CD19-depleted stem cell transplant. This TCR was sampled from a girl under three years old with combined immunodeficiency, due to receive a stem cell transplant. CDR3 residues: CATSDSSGYRSYNEQFF. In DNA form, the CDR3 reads TGTGCCACCAGTGATTCCAGCGGATACCGCTCCTACAATGAGCAGTTCTTC.